A selection of T cell receptor beta chains follows, all from one sample in a study of long-term antiretroviral therapy in people with HIV. The table came from immunoSEQ multiplex PCR; TCRdb's copy has only in-frame clones and leaves some out. Of about 20,000 clones in the sample, roughly 88% were seen once. The specimen was unsorted PBMCs, collected 1.2 years after starting antiretroviral therapy. These receptors were taken from a woman between 40 and 50 years old with HIV. Each CDR3 is given with its conserved first and last residue. Fields, in order: J gene, V gene, CDR3 protein.

J gene: TRBJ2-7
V gene: TRBV19
CDR3 protein: CASSISPGQGVWDF

J gene: TRBJ1-1
V gene: TRBV5-1
CDR3 protein: CASSTEGEAEAFF

J gene: TRBJ1-4
V gene: TRBV4-1
CDR3 protein: CASSQGDRVSEKLFF

J gene: TRBJ1-5
V gene: TRBV27
CDR3 protein: CASSPPGGGQPQHF

J gene: TRBJ2-1
V gene: TRBV28
CDR3 protein: CASTMGGEQFF

J gene: TRBJ2-1
V gene: TRBV6-1
CDR3 protein: CASSGSGSADNEQFF

J gene: TRBJ2-1
V gene: TRBV27
CDR3 protein: CASSGLVEEQFF

J gene: TRBJ1-4
V gene: TRBV5-1
CDR3 protein: CASSLDGPATEKLFF

J gene: TRBJ1-5
V gene: TRBV28
CDR3 protein: CLAGNLNQPQHF

J gene: TRBJ2-5
V gene: TRBV4-1
CDR3 protein: CASSSSGLPGQETQYF

J gene: TRBJ1-2
V gene: TRBV28
CDR3 protein: CASGTGTYGYTF

J gene: TRBJ2-7
V gene: TRBV5-1
CDR3 protein: CASSKGTGLSDEQYF

J gene: TRBJ2-6
V gene: TRBV28
CDR3 protein: CASSLGRAGANVLTF

J gene: TRBJ1-1
V gene: TRBV18
CDR3 protein: CASSPMNREGTEAFF

J gene: TRBJ2-7
V gene: TRBV6-5
CDR3 protein: CASSYSKQGEQYF

J gene: TRBJ2-3
V gene: TRBV2
CDR3 protein: CASTPTTSPTADTQYF

J gene: TRBJ2-2
V gene: TRBV2
CDR3 protein: CASSEAGVTGELFF

J gene: TRBJ2-7
V gene: TRBV7-9
CDR3 protein: CASTTSGGRSGEQYF

J gene: TRBJ1-5
V gene: TRBV7-2
CDR3 protein: CASSQRTGYQPQHF

J gene: TRBJ1-1
V gene: TRBV2
CDR3 protein: CASMENTEAFF

J gene: TRBJ2-6
V gene: TRBV28
CDR3 protein: CASSLIRGNGANVLTF

J gene: TRBJ2-7
V gene: TRBV7-9
CDR3 protein: CASSSLGEMLEQYF

J gene: TRBJ2-2
V gene: TRBV7-2
CDR3 protein: CASSSRGSGTGELFF

J gene: TRBJ2-7
V gene: TRBV6-5
CDR3 protein: CASSTGGEQYF

J gene: TRBJ2-1
V gene: TRBV10-3
CDR3 protein: CAIRGDGYNEQFF

J gene: TRBJ2-7
V gene: TRBV19
CDR3 protein: CASKEAGQSYEQYF

J gene: TRBJ2-1
V gene: TRBV7-9
CDR3 protein: CASSLPGLAVTNEQFF

J gene: TRBJ2-1
V gene: TRBV6-5
CDR3 protein: CASSYSSVGAPEQFF

J gene: TRBJ2-1
V gene: TRBV2
CDR3 protein: CASTSGTSYDNEQFF

J gene: TRBJ2-3
V gene: TRBV6-1
CDR3 protein: CASSEQGREAQYF

J gene: TRBJ2-1
V gene: TRBV2
CDR3 protein: CASSEVLAGEQFF

J gene: TRBJ2-2
V gene: TRBV30
CDR3 protein: CAWSRIGLSGELFF

J gene: TRBJ2-7
V gene: TRBV5-1
CDR3 protein: CASSLDLGEQYF

J gene: TRBJ2-7
V gene: TRBV29-1
CDR3 protein: CSVILATSSYEQYF

J gene: TRBJ2-1
V gene: TRBV28
CDR3 protein: CASSQDSHNEQFF

J gene: TRBJ2-5
V gene: TRBV7-9
CDR3 protein: CASILGGTGVVETQYF

J gene: TRBJ1-1
V gene: TRBV27
CDR3 protein: CASRGGNSGPEAFF

J gene: TRBJ2-3
V gene: TRBV10-3
CDR3 protein: CAISVGGTDTQYF

J gene: TRBJ1-3
V gene: TRBV18
CDR3 protein: CASSRGQAGNTIYF

J gene: TRBJ2-1
V gene: TRBV27
CDR3 protein: CASSPQGGDEQFF

J gene: TRBJ2-2
V gene: TRBV9
CDR3 protein: CASSVGGGIFTGELFF

J gene: TRBJ2-7
V gene: TRBV4-1
CDR3 protein: CASSKEGSGRAGEQYF

J gene: TRBJ2-3
V gene: TRBV9
CDR3 protein: CASSVEWSRPDTQYF

J gene: TRBJ2-3
V gene: TRBV2
CDR3 protein: CASRTGVSTDTQYF

J gene: TRBJ2-4
V gene: TRBV23-1
CDR3 protein: CASGPVMEDDKNIQYF

J gene: TRBJ2-7
V gene: TRBV2
CDR3 protein: CASKLAVSYEQYF

J gene: TRBJ2-2
V gene: TRBV5-1
CDR3 protein: CASSLGLAGTGELFF

J gene: TRBJ1-1
V gene: TRBV18
CDR3 protein: CASSPQGVMNTEAFF

J gene: TRBJ1-2
V gene: TRBV5-1
CDR3 protein: CASSGGQGNYGYTF

J gene: TRBJ2-3
V gene: TRBV18
CDR3 protein: CASSPPLAGGGTDTQYF

J gene: TRBJ1-5
V gene: TRBV10-3
CDR3 protein: CAISESRTGGEVGQPQHF

J gene: TRBJ2-2
V gene: TRBV7-3
CDR3 protein: CASSFRPNTGELFF

J gene: TRBJ2-5
V gene: TRBV5-1
CDR3 protein: CASSLGQGTQETQYF

J gene: TRBJ2-7
V gene: TRBV6-5
CDR3 protein: CASSPRAGPTYEQYF

J gene: TRBJ2-1
V gene: TRBV5-4
CDR3 protein: CASSPVSLAGGDNEQFF